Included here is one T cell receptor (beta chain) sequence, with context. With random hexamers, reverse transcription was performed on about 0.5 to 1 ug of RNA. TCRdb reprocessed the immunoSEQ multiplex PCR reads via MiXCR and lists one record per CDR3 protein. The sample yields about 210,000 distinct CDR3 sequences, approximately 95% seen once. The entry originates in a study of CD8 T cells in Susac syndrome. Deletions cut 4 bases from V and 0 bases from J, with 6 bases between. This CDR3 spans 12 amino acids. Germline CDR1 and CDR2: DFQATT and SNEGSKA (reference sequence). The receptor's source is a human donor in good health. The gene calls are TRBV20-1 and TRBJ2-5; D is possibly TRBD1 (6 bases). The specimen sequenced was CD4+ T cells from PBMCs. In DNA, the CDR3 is TGCAGTGCTAACAGGGACCAAGAGACCCAGTACTTC. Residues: CSANRDQETQYF.